This TCR beta chain was recorded in a study of response to subunit inactivated influenza vaccine. Findings of the study overall: Authors suggested few new T cells are recruited by each seasonal influenza vaccination.

The germline gives CDR1 DFQATT, CDR2 SNEGSKA (reference sequence). After removal of 2 bases from V and 5 bases from J, the junction contained 4 bases not matched to a gene. The CDR3 is 14 residues long. TCRdb processed the RT-PCR reads anew with MiXCR; each CDR3 protein has one entry. The repertoire holds fewer than 800,000 distinct CDR3 sequences, with approximately 15% as singletons. As regards this clonotype: Its antigen is unknown.

The rearrangement links TRBV20-1 to TRBJ2-7; TRBD1 agrees at 12 bases. This TCR came from a man aged 45-65 years who received an inactivated influenza vaccine. The input for sequencing was PBMCs from blood, taken about 12 days after vaccination. The CDR3 loop is CSARPGQGANEQYF. In DNA form, the CDR3 reads TGCAGTGCTAGACCGGGACAGGGGGCAAACGAGCAGTACTTC.